The 22 T cell receptor beta chains below were found in one sample sequenced in a study of Ad26.COV2.S vaccination and SARS-CoV-2 variants (dated by TCRdb to the early 2020s). The library was made by the immunoSEQ multiplex PCR assay. In TCRdb, the immuneACCESS table is reduced to in-frame sequences with V and J assigned. These tables do not hold every clone; where another copy was compared, an unresolved V gene accounts for under half, and the others remain unexplained. This sample has about 350,000 clones in its table, and approximately 90% of those were observed once. Clones ranked in the top ten supply approximately 5% of the sample. The treatment or condition label on this specimen signifies: around 19 received Ad26.COV2.S at low or high dose, single or two shots; 5 received placebo; per-sample allocation not given. Repertoires of vaccine and placebo recipients were sequenced from samples collected on day 63 after the first injection.

The input for sequencing was peripheral blood, taken in a trial of Ad26.COV2.S vaccine versus placebo. These receptors all come from a person aged 18-60 years who received the Ad26.COV2.S COVID-19 vaccine or a placebo.

The CDR3 protein is CASSEFARETQYF. The DNA for the CDR3 is TGTGCCAGCAGTGAGTTTGCTAGAGAGACCCAGTACTTC. The chain couples TRBV2 to TRBJ2-5; no definite D call. The CDR3 sequence is 13 residues long. Trimming shortened V by 3 bases and J by 4 bases, and 9 bases separated the two germline ends. From germline, CDR1 is SNHLY and CDR2 FYNNEI. Together with reference TRBV2 and TRBJ2-5, the CDR3 gives the full variable domain: EPEVTQTPSHQVTQMGQEVILRCVPISNHLYFYWYRQILGQKVEFLVSFYNNEISEKSEIFDDQFSVERPDGSNFTLKIRSTKLEDSAMYFCASSEFARETQYFGPGTRLLVL.

V and J are TRBV7-9 and TRBJ1-3; 9 nucleotides match TRBD1. The CDR3 length is 14 residues. Trimming took 3 bases from V and 5 from J; bases not matched to a gene: 2. Germline V gene lookup returns CDR1 SEHNR and CDR2 FQNEAQ (reference sequence). This CDR3 is CASSFGQGRNTIYF. The CDR3 nucleotides are TGTGCCAGCAGCTTTGGACAGGGGAGAAACACCATATATTTT.

The V and J genes are TRBV28 and TRBJ2-5; the D is unclear. This CDR3 spans 14 amino acids. The germline V and J ends were trimmed by 3 bases and 2 bases, with 10 bases remaining between them. CDR1 MDHEN and CDR2 SYDVKM come from the germline V gene. CDR3 in amino acids: CASSLAVRQETQYF. The DNA for the CDR3 is TGTGCCAGCAGTTTGGCGGTAAGGCAAGAGACCCAGTACTTC.

This rearrangement joins TRBV3-1 (or the pseudogene TRBV3-2) to TRBJ2-7; D remains ambiguous. The CDR3 length is 13 residues. In germline, CDR1 is LGHDT, CDR2 YNNKEL (reference sequence). With 3 bases removed from V and 7 bases from J, the gap between germline ends came to 13 bases. This chain's CDR3 is CASSQDGLTEQYF. Here the CDR3 DNA reads TGTGCCAGCAGCCAGGACGGTCTTACGGAGCAGTACTTC.

This clone has only one observation. This chain joins TRBV29-1 and TRBJ2-5, with a tentative D call TRBD2 (6 bases). V was trimmed by 3 bases and J by 4 bases, leaving 12 bases between them. CDR3 length equals 13 residues. Germline V gene sequence: CDR1 SQVTM, CDR2 ANQGSEA. The DNA of the CDR3 is TGCAGCGTTGAGGGGGGAAGGTTAGAGACCCAGTACTTC. Translation: CSVEGGRLETQYF.

This sequence joins TRBV10-3 and TRBJ2-7, with D perhaps TRBD1 (5 bases). V lost 0 bases, J lost 6 bases, and 15 bases lay in between. The CDR3 consists of 15 residues. CDR1 ENHRY and CDR2 SYGVKD come from the germline V gene. The CDR3 region is CAISESVVAGREQYF. The CDR3 DNA reads as TGTGCCATCAGTGAGTCGGTTGTTGCAGGGCGCGAGCAGTACTTC.

This chain uses TRBV24-1 with TRBJ2-2, with 9 bases identical to TRBD1. With V trimmed by 7 bases and J by 6 bases, 5 bases remained unmatched. This CDR3 has 14 residues. Looked up from germline, CDR1 is KGHDR and CDR2 is SFDVKD. DNA of the CDR3: TGTGCCACCAGGGGGACAGGGCTTGCCGGGGAGCTGTTTTTT. Translation: CATRGTGLAGELFF.

This chain links TRBV5-1 with TRBJ1-1, with a possible D match to TRBD1 (6 bases). V lost 3 bases, J lost 3 bases, and 12 bases lay in between. Germline values: CDR1 SGHRS, CDR2 YFSETQ. The CDR3 has 14 amino acids. DNA for the CDR3: TGCGCCAGCAGCTCGGGGGGCGCGGACACTGAAGCTTTCTTT. Translated, it gives CASSSGGADTEAFF. The whole variable domain, filled in from reference TRBV5-1 and TRBJ1-1, reads KAGVTQTPRYLIKTRGQQVTLSCSPISGHRSVSWYQQTPGQGLQFLFEYFSETQRNKGNFPGRFSGRQFSNSRSEMNVSTLELGDSALYLCASSSGGADTEAFFGQGTRLTVV.

V gene TRBV19 combines with J gene TRBJ2-7; D unresolved. The CDR3 has 12 amino acids. Germline V gene data show CDR1 as LNHDA and CDR2 as SQIVND (reference sequence). The V and J ends lost 4 bases and 2 bases respectively, with 6 bases between them. DNA for the CDR3: TGTGCCAGTAGTAAAGGGCCCTACGAGCAGTACTTC. It yields the protein CASSKGPYEQYF.

This clone was detected only once. The V and J genes are TRBV7-2 and TRBJ2-5; TRBD2 aligns across 12 bases. The CDR3 sequence is 15 residues long. Germline-derived CDR1 and CDR2 are SGHTA and FQGNSA. The V gene end was trimmed by 5 bases and the J gene end by 5 bases; junction bases not matched to a gene: 6. This CDR3 is CASSKLAGGVETQYF. For the CDR3, the DNA is TGTGCCAGCAGCAAACTAGCGGGGGGTGTGGAGACCCAGTACTTC. Based on the CDR3 plus reference TRBV7-2 and TRBJ2-5, the full variable domain is GAGVSQSPSNKVTEKGKDVELRCDPISGHTALYWYRQSLGQGLEFLIYFQGNSAPDKSGLPSDRFSAERTGGSVSTLTIQRTQQEDSAVYLCASSKLAGGVETQYFGPGTRLLVL.

This clone was counted only a few times. V is TRBV12-3 or TRBV12-4 and J is TRBJ2-5; the D call may be TRBD1 or TRBD2 (5 bases each). This CDR3 spans 12 amino acids. Trimming took off 3 bases at V and 5 bases at J, with 7 bases between the two ends. CDR3 loop: CASSFWGETQYF. The CDR3 DNA is TGTGCCAGCAGTTTTTGGGGGGAGACCCAGTACTTC.

This clone has just a few counts. V gene TRBV10-3 combines with J gene TRBJ2-3; D is unclear. Germline V gene sequence: CDR1 ENHRY, CDR2 SYGVKD. There are 14 residues in the CDR3. Trimming took off 4 bases at V and 0 bases at J, with 8 bases between the two ends. This CDR3 is CAISGDESTDTQYF. CDR3 bases: TGTGCCATCAGTGGAGACGAGAGCACAGATACGCAGTATTTT.

The genes are TRBV15 and TRBJ1-4; possible D gene TRBD1, 5 bases. The V and J ends lost 5 bases and 2 bases respectively, with 21 bases between them. The CDR3 runs to 18 residues. Germline V lookup: CDR1 LNHNV, CDR2 YYDKDF (reference sequence). The CDR3 sequence: CATSLLSTSGATNEKLFF. The CDR3 region has the DNA TGTGCCACCAGCCTCCTAAGTACGTCCGGGGCGACTAATGAAAAACTGTTTTTT.

This clone was seen just once. The chain carries TRBV2 and TRBJ1-4; a possible D gene is TRBD1 (5 bases). The CDR3 length is 13 residues. Germline V CDR1 and CDR2: SNHLY, FYNNEI. With 8 bases removed from V and 2 bases from J, the gap between germline ends came to 9 bases. CDR3 DNA: TGTGCCAGCGCGGGGGGGACTAATGAAAAACTGTTTTTT. This sequence encodes CASAGGTNEKLFF.

The chain has TRBV29-1 and TRBJ1-1; unclear D gene. The germline V gene encodes CDR1 SQVTM and CDR2 ANQGSEA. The CDR3 sequence is 14 residues long. Trimming shortened V by 7 bases and J by 4 bases, and 19 bases separated the two germline ends. The DNA for the CDR3 is TGCAGCGCTGGACCCCAAAGGGAAGCCACTGAAGCTTTCTTT. This sequence encodes CSAGPQREATEAFF. The full variable domain, in which reference TRBV29-1 and TRBJ1-1 provide the parts outside the CDR3, is SAVISQKPSRDICQRGTSLTIQCQVDSQVTMMFWYRQQPGQSLTLIATANQGSEATYESGFVIDKFPISRPNLTFSTLTVSNMSPEDSSIYLCSAGPQREATEAFFGQGTRLTVV.

The genes are TRBV19 and TRBJ1-3, with D tentatively TRBD1 (5 bases). The CDR3 spans 15 residues. Germline V CDR1 and CDR2: LNHDA, SQIVND (reference sequence). Deletions cut 4 bases from V and 1 base from J, with 11 bases between. The CDR3 DNA is TGTGCCAGTAGTAACCTGGGGGTTTCTGGAAACACCATATATTTT. This translates into CASSNLGVSGNTIYF.

This chain connects TRBV7-9 to TRBJ1-1, with D hard to call. This CDR3 is 15 amino acids long. Trimming shortened V by 8 bases and J by 1 base, and 17 bases separated the two germline ends. Germline CDR1 is SEHNR and CDR2 is FQNEAQ (reference sequence). As DNA, the CDR3 is TGTGCCAGCTCTCAAAAGGCCGGAGGGAACACTGAAGCTTTCTTT. This translates into CASSQKAGGNTEAFF.

The V gene is TRBV1, the J gene TRBJ1-3. TRBV1 is classified as a pseudogene. This CDR3 has 18 residues. CDR3 nucleotide sequence: TGCACCAGCAGCCAAGATCATGGAGGGGACGATTCTGGAAACACCATATATTTT. Encoded protein: CTSSQDHGGDDSGNTIYF.

The V gene is TRBV5-1, the J gene TRBJ2-5; 8 nucleotides align to TRBD1. V was clipped by 3 bases and J by 4 bases; unmatched bases: 5. In germline, CDR1 is SGHRS, CDR2 YFSETQ. This CDR3 comprises 14 residues. DNA for the CDR3: TGCGCCAGCAGCTCCGATGACAGGGGAGAGACCCAGTACTTC. Translation gives CASSSDDRGETQYF.

This clone came up once. The chain recombines TRBV4-3 with TRBJ1-1; D gene unclear. The CDR3 is made up of 15 amino acids. V gave up 0 bases and J gave up 0 bases, with 8 bases separating them. Germline V lookup: CDR1 LGHNA, CDR2 YSLEER. The CDR3 DNA reads TGCGCCAGCAGCCAAGAGTGGGCGGTGAACACTGAAGCTTTCTTT. Amino acid sequence: CASSQEWAVNTEAFF.

This chain connects TRBV3-1 (or the pseudogene TRBV3-2) to TRBJ2-3; no reliable D call. CDR3 length: 16 residues. Germline CDR1 and CDR2: LGHDT and YNNKEL (reference sequence). V dropped 1 base and J dropped 1 base, with 12 bases sitting between them. The CDR3 region is CASSQGWVGGTDTQYF. CDR3 coding DNA: TGTGCCAGCAGCCAAGGTTGGGTCGGCGGCACAGATACGCAGTATTTT.

The chain is built from TRBV5-1 and TRBJ2-7, with a tentative D call TRBD2 (5 bases). Between the trimmed V and J ends, which lost 4 bases and 6 bases, there was a span of 17 bases. This CDR3 is built from 14 residues. The germline gives CDR1 SGHRS, CDR2 YFSETQ. CDR3 sequence reads: CASSNTGIMTEQYF. Written as DNA, the CDR3 is TGCGCCAGCAGCAATACCGGGATAATGACCGAGCAGTACTTC.